What follows are 22 T cell receptor beta chains derived from one specimen sequenced in a study of cytomegalovirus exposure and HLA in healthy donors. 13 Jbeta primers and 60 Vbeta primers were used for the PCR. Sequencing used immunoSEQ multiplex PCR; TCRdb keeps in-frame clones, though not all of them. Of 100,000 to 150,000 clones detected, around 65% appear once; the ten largest clones hold approximately 1.4%. The sequencing sample was made of PBMCs. The receptor source for this set is a man aged 18-30 years in good health and CMV-seronegative.

The chain recombines TRBV4-1 with TRBJ2-2, with unresolved D. This CDR3 has 12 residues. Trimming took off 4 bases at V and 5 bases at J, with 5 bases between the two ends. Germline CDR1 reads MGHRA; CDR2 reads YSYEKL. CDR3 nucleotide sequence: TGCGCCAGCAGCCCTATGACCGGGGAGCTGTTTTTT. Translation gives CASSPMTGELFF.

The chain carries TRBV4-1 and TRBJ2-1, with a weak D call TRBD1 (7 bases). Trimming cost V 1 base and J 4 bases, with 14 bases left between them. Germline V gives CDR1 MGHRA, CDR2 YSYEKL. The CDR3 length is 16 residues. CDR3 DNA sequence: TGCGCCAGCAGCCAAGTAGTCGCAGGGGGGTACAATGAGCAGTTCTTC. Translation: CASSQVVAGGYNEQFF.

The chain is built from TRBV9 and TRBJ1-4; 9 positions agree with TRBD1. The CDR3 consists of 15 residues. V lost 4 bases, J lost 7 bases, and 8 bases stayed unmatched. The germline gives CDR1 SGDLS, CDR2 YYNGEE. The CDR3 region is CASSLWGQGGEKLFF. CDR3 nucleotides: TGTGCCAGCAGCCTTTGGGGACAGGGTGGTGAAAAACTGTTTTTT.

This clone was picked up a small number of times. The chain joins TRBV7-2 to TRBJ2-7; D might be TRBD2 (7 bases). The V and J ends lost 1 base and 4 bases respectively, with 17 bases between them. This CDR3 is built from 16 residues. The germline V gene encodes CDR1 SGHTA and CDR2 FQGNSA. The chain's CDR3 is CASSLEGGWEAYEQYF. In DNA, the CDR3 is TGTGCCAGCAGCTTAGAGGGGGGGTGGGAGGCTTACGAGCAGTACTTC.

V is TRBV2 and J is TRBJ1-5; a weak D match, TRBD1 (6 bases). CDR1 is SNHLY, CDR2 FYNNEI, per germline. V was shortened by 7 bases and J by 6 bases, with 13 bases between the two germline ends. The CDR3 is made up of 13 amino acids. As DNA, the CDR3 is TGTGCCAGCACCGGGACATTTGCTCAGCCCCAGCATTTT. Translating it yields CASTGTFAQPQHF.

This sequence joins TRBV29-1 and TRBJ1-2, with TRBD1 matching 7 bases. The junction had 3 bases not matched to a gene; V was cut back by 0 bases and J by 2 bases. The CDR3 has 14 amino acids. Germline CDR1 SQVTM, CDR2 ANQGSEA. This CDR3 is CSVEDRGQNYGYTF. The CDR3 region has the DNA TGCAGCGTTGAAGATCGGGGACAGAACTATGGCTACACCTTC.

This rearrangement joins TRBV10-2 to TRBJ2-7, with TRBD1 matching 8 bases. V shed 7 bases and J 0 bases; nucleotides not matched to a gene: 5. This CDR3 has 14 amino acids. CDR1 and CDR2 (germline): WSHSY, SAAADI. In DNA form, the CDR3 reads TGCGCCAGCACCGGACAGGGATTCTCCTACGAGCAGTACTTC. This sequence encodes CASTGQGFSYEQYF.

J is TRBJ2-5 and V is TRBV7-6, with TRBD2 identical over 13 bases. Germline CDR1 is SGHVS and CDR2 is FNYEAQ. The CDR3 totals 15 residues. V dropped 5 bases and J dropped 0; count of bases not matched to a gene: 0. The CDR3 sequence is CASSGTSGNQETQYF. The CDR3 DNA is TGTGCCAGCAGCGGGACTAGCGGGAACCAAGAGACCCAGTACTTC.

This chain joins TRBV7-2 and TRBJ2-5; maybe TRBD2 (6 bases). Germline CDR1 SGHTA, CDR2 FQGNSA. CDR3 size: 13 residues. Trimming shortened V by 7 bases and J by 3 bases, and 12 bases separated the two germline ends. Written as DNA, the CDR3 is TGTGCCAGCAACGAGGCGGGGAAAGAGACCCAGTACTTC. It specifies CASNEAGKETQYF.

The CDR3 spells CASSPGQGNGYTF. The CDR3 DNA reads as TGTGCCAGCAGCCCGGGACAGGGAAATGGCTACACCTTC. The rearrangement links TRBV2 to TRBJ1-2; 9 bases align to TRBD1. CDR3 length: 13 residues. The ends lost 6 bases at V and 6 bases at J; junction bases unmatched: 5. Germline V lookup: CDR1 SNHLY, CDR2 FYNNEI.

This clone was seen only a few times. The chain joins TRBV7-8 to TRBJ2-3; D possibly corresponds to TRBD1 (7 bases). Germline CDR1 and CDR2: SGHVS and FQNEAQ. Trimming shortened V by 1 base and J by 4 bases, and 12 bases separated the two germline ends. This CDR3 is built from 15 residues. The chain's CDR3 is CASSLEGGGPDTQYF. CDR3 in DNA: TGTGCCAGCAGCTTAGAAGGAGGGGGCCCAGATACGCAGTATTTT.

V usage is TRBV27 and J usage is TRBJ2-7, with 7 bases that match TRBD1. V was clipped by 6 bases and J by 3 bases; unmatched bases: 8. Germline CDR1 is MNHEY and CDR2 is SMNVEV (reference sequence). There are 14 residues in the CDR3. CDR3 in amino acids: CASSTTGDHYEQYF. In nucleotides, the CDR3 is TGTGCCAGCAGCACTACAGGGGACCACTACGAGCAGTACTTC.

The CDR3 DNA is TGTGCCAGCGGCCAGACTCAAGAGACCCAGTACTTC. Its translation is CASGQTQETQYF. The rearrangement links TRBV9 to TRBJ2-5, with D uncertain. Between the trimmed V and J ends, which lost 7 bases and 2 bases, there was a span of 9 bases. In germline, CDR1 is SGDLS, CDR2 YYNGEE. This CDR3 region has 12 residues.

As for this clone: The DNA is omitted, as the CDR3 cannot be located on it reliably, and the CDR3 follows TCRdb's listing. This chain links TRBV30 with TRBJ1-1. The CDR3 region is 14 residues in length, termini included. The germline V gene has CDR1 GTSNPN and CDR2 SVGIG (reference sequence). The CDR3 reads CAWRSLFGSGGAFF.

The chain has TRBV28 and TRBJ2-7; D perhaps matches TRBD2 (5 bases). Germline V CDR1 and CDR2: MDHEN, SYDVKM. V lost 3 bases, J lost 7 bases, and 13 bases lay in between. The CDR3 runs 13 residues. This CDR3 is CASSFPASGEQYF. The CDR3 DNA reads TGTGCCAGCAGTTTTCCGGCTTCGGGGGAGCAGTACTTC. The full variable domain, rest sourced from reference TRBV28 and TRBJ2-7, is DVKVTQSSRYLVKRTGEKVFLECVQDMDHENMFWYRQDPGLGLRLIYFSYDVKMKEKGDIPEGYSVSREKKERFSLILESASTNQTSMYLCASSFPASGEQYFGPGTRLTVT.

This sequence joins TRBV28 and TRBJ1-4; 11 bases fit TRBD1. This CDR3 contains 18 residues. Per germline, CDR1 MDHEN and CDR2 SYDVKM. V shed 6 bases and J 0 bases; nucleotides not matched to a gene: 9. The CDR3 nucleotides read TGTGCCAGCAGCAAGGACAGGGGGCTAATTCCAACTAATGAAAAACTGTTTTTT. This gives the protein CASSKDRGLIPTNEKLFF.

The rearrangement uses TRBV6-5 and TRBJ1-1; 7 bases are shared with TRBD1. The CDR3 extends over 16 amino acids. From germline, CDR1 is MNHEY and CDR2 SVGAGI. V lost 3 bases and J lost 4; bases outside the gene matches: 11. The CDR3 reads CASSYGWGPGGTEAFF. The CDR3, as DNA: TGTGCCAGCAGTTATGGCTGGGGGCCAGGGGGCACTGAAGCTTTCTTT.

The rearrangement links TRBV7-9 to TRBJ2-7, with D possibly being TRBD1 (6 bases). CDR1 is SEHNR and CDR2 is FQNEAQ in the germline V gene (reference sequence). The CDR3 spans 13 residues. Trimming took 2 bases from V and 6 from J, leaving 11 bases between them. In DNA form, the CDR3 reads TGTGCCAGCAGCTTACTTACAGGGTGCGAGCAGTACTTC. The encoded protein is CASSLLTGCEQYF.

This chain uses TRBV5-4 with TRBJ2-1; D remains ambiguous. V dropped 4 bases and J dropped 2 bases, with 4 bases sitting between them. Germline V gene data show CDR1 as SGHNT and CDR2 as YYREEE (reference sequence). This CDR3 is built from 12 residues. The CDR3 loop is CASSQAYNEQFF. CDR3 coding DNA: TGTGCCAGCAGCCAGGCCTACAATGAGCAGTTCTTC.

The chain is built from TRBV29-1 and TRBJ2-7, with 9 bases lining up with TRBD2. J lost 5 bases, V lost 6 bases, and 14 bases had no gene match. The germline CDR1 and CDR2 sequences are SQVTM and ANQGSEA. The CDR3 length is 15 residues. CDR3 region: CSVAAGGRAFDEQYF. CDR3 DNA sequence: TGCAGCGTGGCCGCGGGGGGGAGGGCCTTTGACGAGCAGTACTTC.

This chain connects TRBV6-1 to TRBJ1-3, with TRBD1 matching 8 bases. Germline CDR1 reads MNHNS; CDR2 reads SASEGT. The CDR3 has 19 residues. V dropped 3 bases and J dropped 0; count of bases not matched to a gene: 13. CDR3 sequence: CASSERTGMVSGSGNTIYF. The CDR3, as DNA: TGTGCCAGCAGTGAGAGGACAGGGATGGTGTCGGGCTCTGGAAACACCATATATTTT.

The chain has TRBV5-4 and TRBJ2-7; D may be TRBD1 (6 bases). The CDR3 sequence is 16 residues long. V was clipped by 0 bases and J by 0 bases, with 13 bases between them. Germline loops: CDR1 SGHNT, CDR2 YYREEE (reference sequence). This CDR3 reads CASSLGGSTGSYEQYF. The CDR3 DNA reads TGTGCCAGCAGCTTGGGGGGATCGACAGGCTCCTACGAGCAGTACTTC.